Listed below are T cell receptor beta chains from one sample, sequenced in a study of blood T cell repertoires in COVID-19. Sequenced by immunoSEQ multiplex PCR; TCRdb stores in-frame clones only, minus some. The sample lists a few hundred thousand clones; around nine tenths were seen once. The specimen sequenced was PBMCs or T cells enriched from blood (not recorded which). These receptor sequences come from a woman between 25 and 40 years old who had recovered from COVID-19. Each CDR3 is given without its conserved first and last residue. Each record gives: CDR3 protein, J gene, V gene.

cdr3_aa: ASSLQALRPGYT
j_call: TRBJ1-2
v_call: TRBV27

cdr3_aa: ASRDREANYGYT
j_call: TRBJ1-2
v_call: TRBV2

cdr3_aa: ATSGRGPEGQAQY
j_call: TRBJ2-5
v_call: TRBV24-1

cdr3_aa: ASGGADTQY
j_call: TRBJ2-3
v_call: TRBV10-3

cdr3_aa: ASSDPIGPGDIQY
j_call: TRBJ2-4
v_call: TRBV28

cdr3_aa: ASSSLAIRGDEQF
j_call: TRBJ2-1
v_call: TRBV6-6

cdr3_aa: ASSLDAGGGNEQF
j_call: TRBJ2-1
v_call: TRBV28

cdr3_aa: ASSLAEAYNEQF
j_call: TRBJ2-1
v_call: TRBV6-2/TRBV6-3

cdr3_aa: ASGVPDRDNEKLF
j_call: TRBJ1-4
v_call: TRBV12-5

cdr3_aa: ASSQRGREMVTDTQY
j_call: TRBJ2-3
v_call: TRBV3-1/TRBV3-2

cdr3_aa: ASSPTARTEAF
j_call: TRBJ1-1
v_call: TRBV28

cdr3_aa: ASSYGSYNEQF
j_call: TRBJ2-1
v_call: TRBV27

cdr3_aa: ASSFGQNTEAF
j_call: TRBJ1-1
v_call: TRBV12-3/TRBV12-4

cdr3_aa: ASSPLEGSNTEAF
j_call: TRBJ1-1
v_call: TRBV18

cdr3_aa: ASSLGWGRRGEQF
j_call: TRBJ2-1
v_call: TRBV11-2

cdr3_aa: ASRRGTYEQY
j_call: TRBJ2-7
v_call: TRBV28

cdr3_aa: ASSAAGTSKQF
j_call: TRBJ2-1
v_call: TRBV9

cdr3_aa: ASSRGASYEQY
j_call: TRBJ2-7
v_call: TRBV5-6

cdr3_aa: ASSLHPPGQDYEQY
j_call: TRBJ2-7
v_call: TRBV6-2/TRBV6-3

cdr3_aa: ASSQSRGGASGYT
j_call: TRBJ1-2
v_call: TRBV16

cdr3_aa: ASSLFSSYNEQF
j_call: TRBJ2-1
v_call: TRBV7-8

cdr3_aa: ASTKTNRGLSGYT
j_call: TRBJ1-2
v_call: TRBV5-8

cdr3_aa: ASRLFGTDNSPLH
j_call: TRBJ1-6
v_call: TRBV6-1

cdr3_aa: ATSGLGQHQETQY
j_call: TRBJ2-5
v_call: TRBV24-1

cdr3_aa: ASSPTWQGGYGYT
j_call: TRBJ1-2
v_call: TRBV7-2

cdr3_aa: ASSSTASAEAF
j_call: TRBJ1-1
v_call: TRBV5-4

cdr3_aa: ASSVGTGIIYEQY
j_call: TRBJ2-7
v_call: TRBV9

cdr3_aa: ASSLTGTIFLEQF
j_call: TRBJ2-1
v_call: TRBV7-8

cdr3_aa: ASSPLRASQETQY
j_call: TRBJ2-5
v_call: TRBV14

cdr3_aa: ASTPFDRGGTEAF
j_call: TRBJ1-1
v_call: TRBV3-1/TRBV3-2

cdr3_aa: ASSQDHADLKNIQY
j_call: TRBJ2-4
v_call: TRBV3-1/TRBV3-2

cdr3_aa: ASSLARTSDYGYT
j_call: TRBJ1-2
v_call: TRBV7-9

cdr3_aa: ASSHSGGSGDTQY
j_call: TRBJ2-3
v_call: TRBV5-1

cdr3_aa: ASSFRQGGETQY
j_call: TRBJ2-5
v_call: TRBV4-1

cdr3_aa: ASSYYGTGIYNEQF
j_call: TRBJ2-1
v_call: TRBV6-5

cdr3_aa: ASSLEGARMNTEAF
j_call: TRBJ1-1
v_call: TRBV5-4

cdr3_aa: ASSSARRVGEQY
j_call: TRBJ2-7
v_call: TRBV7-2

cdr3_aa: ASGFGGARRPPGEQY
j_call: TRBJ2-7
v_call: TRBV5-4

cdr3_aa: AISEGGGPYEQY
j_call: TRBJ2-7
v_call: TRBV10-3

cdr3_aa: AWSLTSVRIPYEQY
j_call: TRBJ2-7
v_call: TRBV30

cdr3_aa: SVVTGNAYGYT
j_call: TRBJ1-2
v_call: TRBV29-1

cdr3_aa: ASSLGAIYT
j_call: TRBJ1-2
v_call: TRBV12-3/TRBV12-4

cdr3_aa: ASSPPAAGQSKTYEQY
j_call: TRBJ2-7
v_call: TRBV18

cdr3_aa: ASNDDRGNNEQF
j_call: TRBJ2-1
v_call: TRBV2

cdr3_aa: ASSYGSPSTDTQY
j_call: TRBJ2-3
v_call: TRBV5-1

cdr3_aa: ASNGGGGEQY
j_call: TRBJ2-7
v_call: TRBV27

cdr3_aa: ASSKKHRAPPYEQY
j_call: TRBJ2-7
v_call: TRBV21-1

cdr3_aa: ASSSPVAGEYQETQY
j_call: TRBJ2-5
v_call: TRBV7-6

cdr3_aa: ASSNPISSGGGYEQY
j_call: TRBJ2-7
v_call: TRBV6-2/TRBV6-3

cdr3_aa: ASRDREHEKLF
j_call: TRBJ1-4
v_call: TRBV5-1

cdr3_aa: AWSVEDRHYGYT
j_call: TRBJ1-2
v_call: TRBV30

cdr3_aa: ASSYLGRDLYNEQF
j_call: TRBJ2-1
v_call: TRBV6-5

cdr3_aa: ASSLGDSSTDTQY
j_call: TRBJ2-3
v_call: TRBV5-8

cdr3_aa: ASSQDRLAGVHTDTQY
j_call: TRBJ2-3
v_call: TRBV4-2

cdr3_aa: ASSLAGGFEQF
j_call: TRBJ2-1
v_call: TRBV12-3/TRBV12-4

cdr3_aa: ASSSLTSGGGADTQY
j_call: TRBJ2-3
v_call: TRBV27

cdr3_aa: ASSIVGGAGNQPQH
j_call: TRBJ1-5
v_call: TRBV19

cdr3_aa: ASSATGTSVYNEQF
j_call: TRBJ2-1
v_call: TRBV9

cdr3_aa: ASSRPSGTGAHEQY
j_call: TRBJ2-7
v_call: TRBV27

cdr3_aa: ASSRDRGRVQPQH
j_call: TRBJ1-5
v_call: TRBV5-5